This T cell receptor beta chain was retrieved from a study of blood T cell repertoires in COVID-19. On the study more broadly: T cells, B-cell-depleted T cells, or PBMCs supplied cDNA or gDNA.

Repertoires were generated with immunoSEQ multiplex PCR, while TCRdb's copy carries only in-frame clones and drops some. This repertoire shows around 360,000 clones, around 87% found once; its top ten account for about 1.9%. Germline values: CDR1 SGHRS, CDR2 YFSETQ. Trimming took 4 bases from V and 3 from J, leaving 11 bases between them. The CDR3 spans 13 residues. Material for sequencing was PBMCs or T cells enriched from blood (not recorded which). This receptor was taken from a middle-aged man in a cohort exposed to, infected with or recovered from COVID-19 (not recorded which). This chain links TRBV5-1 with TRBJ2-7, with D possibly matching TRBD2 (5 bases). CDR3 residues: CASSQQRNYEQYF. CDR3 sequence (DNA): TGCGCCAGCAGCCAGCAGCGGAACTACGAGCAGTACTTC.